This T cell receptor (beta chain) was sequenced for a study of T cell clonotyping in hematopoietic cell transplantation. Time point defined: recipient sample about 28 days before transplant, after cytoreduction. This CDR3 spans 13 amino acids. Looked up from germline, CDR1 is SQVTM and CDR2 is ANQGSEA. V was shortened by 7 bases and J by 2 bases, with 14 bases between the two germline ends. Clones were sequenced by immunoSEQ multiplex PCR, and TCRdb holds only the in-frame ones, with some missing. The table includes about 41,000 clones, roughly 85% detected once. The genes are TRBV29-1 and TRBJ1-1; D is unresolved. The source of this sequence is a man in his 60s with acute myeloid leukemia. Some clones in this sample may be carry-over from other donors' samples. This material consisted of peripheral blood mononuclear cells, taken before stem cell transplant. CDR3 sequence reads: CSARSLANTEAFF. The CDR3 region has the DNA TGCAGCGCTCGATCACTCGCTAACACTGAAGCTTTCTTT.